The clone carrying this TCR beta chain was detected only once. V lost 0 bases and J lost 9, with 6 bases in between. The CDR3 spans 11 residues. Germline loops: CDR1 SQVTM, CDR2 ANQGSEA. Original data processing: Amplified reference gene primers provided the basis for estimating nucleated cell counts. The repertoire was sequenced with immunoSEQ multiplex PCR; TCRdb's copy has only in-frame clones and lacks some. That table furnishes V, J and clone size, whereas the DNA furnished D and trimming. The repertoire has roughly 260,000 clones, about four fifths of them found once; the top ten carry roughly 3%. The sample belongs to a study of blood T cell repertoires in COVID-19. Turning to the study itself: Acute and convalescent COVID-19 specimens originated in the United States, Italy and Spain. T cells, B-cell-depleted T cells, or PBMCs supplied cDNA or gDNA.

V gene TRBV29-1 combines with J gene TRBJ2-1, with D hard to call. Sequenced material: peripheral blood. The clonotype originates from a woman aged 18-29 years with acute or convalescent COVID-19. CDR3: CSVEDHSEQFF. The CDR3 bases are TGCAGCGTTGAAGATCATAGTGAGCAGTTCTTC.